This TCR beta chain appears in the sequencing data of a study of cytomegalovirus exposure and HLA in healthy donors. The CDR3 has 15 amino acids. Germline CDR1 reads SGHRS; CDR2 reads YFSETQ. The V end was cut by 3 bases, the J end by 2 bases, with 9 bases between. Use of 60 Vbeta and 13 Jbeta primers characterized the PCR. Data came from immunoSEQ multiplex PCR; TCRdb stores just in-frame clones and leaves some out. Among some 100,000 clones listed, roughly 79% were seen once. The chain carries TRBV5-1 and TRBJ2-6; a weak D match, TRBD1 (6 bases). This TCR derives from a woman aged 70-85 years in good health and CMV-seropositive. The material sequenced was PBMCs. CDR3: CASSSTGTGANVLTF. Here the CDR3 DNA reads TGCGCCAGCAGCTCCACAGGGACTGGGGCCAACGTCCTGACTTTC. The full variable domain, in which reference TRBV5-1 and TRBJ2-6 provide the parts outside the CDR3, is KAGVTQTPRYLIKTRGQQVTLSCSPISGHRSVSWYQQTPGQGLQFLFEYFSETQRNKGNFPGRFSGRQFSNSRSEMNVSTLELGDSALYLCASSSTGTGANVLTFGAGSRLTVL.